Listed below are T cell receptor beta chains from one sample, sequenced in a study of cytomegalovirus exposure and HLA in healthy donors. The assay was immunoSEQ multiplex PCR, and TCRdb's table has in-frame clones only and misses some. The profile covers about 120,000 clones, with roughly 88% appearing a single time and around 5% taken by the ten largest. The sequenced sample consisted of PBMCs. Receptors originate from a man aged 18 to 29 in good health and CMV-seronegative. CDR3s include the opening cysteine and the closing phenylalanine or tryptophan. The D gene is left open where the match is weak. The size field is filled for only some rows; it gives once, few, many or a size class.

d_gene: NA
v_gene: TRBV10-1
j_gene: TRBJ2-1
abundance: NA
CDR3aa: CASSGHPRAGSTYNEQFF
CDR3nt: TGCGCCAGCAGTGGGCACCCCCGGGCGGGATCAACATACAATGAGCAGTTCTTC

d_gene: NA
v_gene: TRBV30
j_gene: TRBJ2-2
abundance: NA
CDR3aa: CAWSEWEAGTGELFF
CDR3nt: TGTGCCTGGAGTGAATGGGAGGCGGGCACCGGGGAGCTGTTTTTT

d_gene: TRBD1
v_gene: TRBV7-9
j_gene: TRBJ2-3
abundance: NA
CDR3aa: CASSLVGTGGPDTQYF
CDR3nt: TGTGCCAGCAGCTTAGTCGGGACAGGGGGCCCAGATACGCAGTATTTT

d_gene: NA
v_gene: TRBV5-4
j_gene: TRBJ1-6
abundance: NA
CDR3aa: CASSLGAKTGGSSPLHF
CDR3nt: TGTGCCAGCAGCTTGGGGGCAAAGACAGGCGGTAGTTCACCCCTCCACTTT

d_gene: TRBD1
v_gene: TRBV27
j_gene: TRBJ1-1
abundance: NA
CDR3aa: CASIGTGFNTEAFF
CDR3nt: TGTGCCAGCATCGGGACAGGTTTTAACACTGAAGCTTTCTTT

d_gene: NA
v_gene: TRBV19
j_gene: TRBJ1-5
abundance: NA
CDR3aa: CASAGGGRNQPQHF
CDR3nt: TGTGCCAGTGCCGGGGGGGGACGCAATCAGCCCCAGCATTTT

d_gene: NA
v_gene: TRBV10-3
j_gene: TRBJ2-7
abundance: few
CDR3aa: CAIGRTDYEQYF
CDR3nt: TGTGCCATCGGAAGGACAGACTACGAGCAGTACTTC

d_gene: NA
v_gene: TRBV5-1
j_gene: TRBJ1-1
abundance: NA
CDR3aa: CASSLVQFTEAFF
CDR3nt: TGCGCCAGCAGCTTGGTACAGTTCACTGAAGCTTTCTTT

d_gene: TRBD2
v_gene: TRBV30
j_gene: TRBJ2-5
abundance: NA
CDR3aa: CAWRLAGLGETQYF
CDR3nt: TGTGCCTGGAGGTTAGCGGGACTGGGTGAGACCCAGTACTTC

d_gene: TRBD1
v_gene: TRBV7-9
j_gene: TRBJ2-7
abundance: NA
CDR3aa: CASSLTGTGNTYEQYF
CDR3nt: TGTGCCAGCAGCTTAACCGGGACAGGGAATACCTACGAGCAGTACTTC

d_gene: TRBD2
v_gene: TRBV7-9
j_gene: TRBJ2-3
abundance: NA
CDR3aa: CASRAGGSTDTQYF
CDR3nt: TGTGCCAGCAGGGCGGGGGGCTCCACAGATACGCAGTATTTT

d_gene: TRBD1
v_gene: TRBV5-1
j_gene: TRBJ1-1
abundance: NA
CDR3aa: CASTNPDRTNTEAFF
CDR3nt: TGCGCCAGCACCAACCCGGACAGGACGAACACTGAAGCTTTCTTT

d_gene: NA
v_gene: TRBV19
j_gene: TRBJ1-1
abundance: once
CDR3aa: CASSIGERINTEAFF
CDR3nt: TGTGCCAGTAGTATAGGAGAGAGGATAAACACTGAAGCTTTCTTT

d_gene: NA
v_gene: TRBV6-4
j_gene: TRBJ2-3
abundance: NA
CDR3aa: CASSDSASAADTQYF
CDR3nt: TGTGCCAGCAGTGACTCGGCGTCAGCGGCAGATACGCAGTATTTT

d_gene: NA
v_gene: TRBV19
j_gene: TRBJ1-4
abundance: NA
CDR3aa: CASSIAGSGNEKLFF
CDR3nt: TGTGCCAGTAGTATAGCTGGGTCGGGTAATGAAAAACTGTTTTTT

d_gene: TRBD1
v_gene: TRBV7-9
j_gene: TRBJ2-7
abundance: NA
CDR3aa: CASSSIRDRDYEQYF
CDR3nt: TGTGCCAGCAGCTCAATCCGGGACAGGGACTACGAGCAGTACTTC

d_gene: NA
v_gene: TRBV21-1
j_gene: TRBJ2-1
abundance: once
CDR3aa: CASSKFRDSVKSEQFF
CDR3nt: TGTGCCAGCAGCAAATTTCGGGACAGTGTCAAGAGTGAGCAGTTCTTC

d_gene: TRBD2
v_gene: TRBV14
j_gene: TRBJ2-1
abundance: NA
CDR3aa: CASSQTPNPRLAYEQFF
CDR3nt: TGTGCCAGCAGCCAAACACCGAATCCTCGACTAGCGTATGAGCAGTTCTTC

d_gene: NA
v_gene: TRBV6-5
j_gene: TRBJ1-3
abundance: NA
CDR3aa: CASAAVISGNTIYF
CDR3nt: TGTGCCAGCGCGGCAGTCATCTCTGGAAACACCATATATTTT

d_gene: NA
v_gene: TRBV27
j_gene: TRBJ1-4
abundance: NA
CDR3aa: CASSLRGTGGTREKLFF
CDR3nt: TGTGCCAGCAGTTTACGCGGCACGGGAGGGACTCGGGAAAAACTGTTTTTT

d_gene: NA
v_gene: TRBV6-5
j_gene: TRBJ1-5
abundance: NA
CDR3aa: CASSFTGSQPQHF
CDR3nt: TGTGCCAGCAGTTTTACAGGGAGTCAGCCCCAGCATTTT

d_gene: TRBD2
v_gene: TRBV5-1
j_gene: TRBJ2-7
abundance: few
CDR3aa: CASSSALGGSYEQYF
CDR3nt: TGCGCCAGCAGCTCCGCTTTGGGCGGGAGTTACGAGCAGTACTTC

d_gene: TRBD2
v_gene: TRBV13
j_gene: TRBJ2-3
abundance: NA
CDR3aa: CASSLGRAGGRSADTQYF
CDR3nt: TGTGCCAGCAGCTTAGGCCGCGCGGGGGGCCGCTCCGCAGATACGCAGTATTTT

d_gene: TRBD2
v_gene: TRBV6-4
j_gene: TRBJ2-7
abundance: NA
CDR3aa: CASTNLAGYEQYF
CDR3nt: TGTGCCAGCACAAACCTAGCGGGATACGAGCAGTACTTC

d_gene: NA
v_gene: TRBV2
j_gene: TRBJ1-1
abundance: NA
CDR3aa: CASSRAPRGEAFF
CDR3nt: TGTGCCAGCAGCCGGGCCCCCCGGGGTGAAGCTTTCTTT

d_gene: NA
v_gene: TRBV6-5
j_gene: TRBJ2-1
abundance: NA
CDR3aa: CASSYSPGGNEQFF
CDR3nt: TGTGCCAGCAGTTACTCGCCCGGCGGCAATGAGCAGTTCTTC

d_gene: TRBD1
v_gene: TRBV6-5
j_gene: TRBJ2-3
abundance: once
CDR3aa: CASSYSAGGSDTQYF
CDR3nt: TGTGCCAGCAGTTACTCCGCAGGGGGCTCAGATACGCAGTATTTT

d_gene: TRBD1
v_gene: TRBV19
j_gene: TRBJ2-7
abundance: once
CDR3aa: CASSQTGGAYEQYF
CDR3nt: TGTGCCAGTAGTCAGACAGGGGGGGCCTACGAGCAGTACTTC

d_gene: NA
v_gene: TRBV9
j_gene: TRBJ2-7
abundance: NA
CDR3aa: CASSPGQDSSYEQYF
CDR3nt: TGTGCCAGCAGCCCAGGACAAGATAGCTCCTACGAGCAGTACTTC

d_gene: NA
v_gene: TRBV7-6
j_gene: TRBJ2-7
abundance: NA
CDR3aa: CASSSAHVYEQYF
CDR3nt: TGTGCCAGCAGCTCAGCACACGTCTACGAGCAGTACTTC

d_gene: NA
v_gene: TRBV6-6
j_gene: TRBJ1-2
abundance: NA
CDR3aa: CASSVQGDYGYTF
CDR3nt: TGTGCCAGCAGTGTACAGGGAGACTATGGCTACACCTTC

d_gene: TRBD2
v_gene: TRBV2
j_gene: TRBJ2-7
abundance: NA
CDR3aa: CASTGRGRFHEQYF
CDR3nt: TGTGCCAGCACTGGCCGCGGGAGGTTCCACGAGCAGTACTTC

d_gene: NA
v_gene: TRBV30
j_gene: TRBJ2-1
abundance: NA
CDR3aa: CAWSRGGEQFF
CDR3nt: TGTGCCTGGAGTAGGGGAGGCGAGCAGTTCTTC

d_gene: TRBD1
v_gene: TRBV7-9
j_gene: TRBJ1-1
abundance: NA
CDR3aa: CASSSTGGRTEAFF
CDR3nt: TGTGCCAGCAGCTCCACAGGGGGGAGGACTGAAGCTTTCTTT

d_gene: NA
v_gene: TRBV7-2
j_gene: TRBJ2-7
abundance: once
CDR3aa: CASSPSALYEQYF
CDR3nt: TGTGCCAGCAGCCCGAGCGCCCTCTACGAGCAGTACTTC

d_gene: NA
v_gene: TRBV7-9
j_gene: TRBJ1-2
abundance: NA
CDR3aa: CASSLAQGSHYGYTF
CDR3nt: TGTGCCAGCAGCTTAGCTCAGGGTTCCCACTATGGCTACACCTTC

d_gene: NA
v_gene: TRBV5-4
j_gene: TRBJ2-7
abundance: NA
CDR3aa: CASSFGAGGYEQYF
CDR3nt: TGTGCCAGCAGCTTCGGAGCGGGTGGTTACGAGCAGTACTTC

d_gene: NA
v_gene: TRBV7-2
j_gene: TRBJ2-5
abundance: NA
CDR3aa: CASSLPLYGGEKETQYF
CDR3nt: TGTGCCAGCAGCTTACCCCTATATGGTGGGGAGAAAGAGACCCAGTACTTC

d_gene: TRBD1
v_gene: TRBV7-8
j_gene: TRBJ1-6
abundance: NA
CDR3aa: CASSLRDSYNSPLHF
CDR3nt: TGTGCCAGCAGCTTAAGGGACAGCTATAATTCACCCCTCCACTTT

d_gene: TRBD2
v_gene: TRBV6-5
j_gene: TRBJ2-7
abundance: NA
CDR3aa: CATTTAPSGTYEQYF
CDR3nt: TGTGCCACCACGACCGCCCCTAGCGGGACCTACGAGCAGTACTTC

d_gene: NA
v_gene: TRBV20-1
j_gene: TRBJ2-7
abundance: NA
CDR3aa: CSARDGPVQYF
CDR3nt: TGCAGTGCTAGAGATGGGCCCGTGCAGTACTTC

d_gene: TRBD1
v_gene: TRBV7-2
j_gene: TRBJ1-1
abundance: NA
CDR3aa: CASTRQGWDTEAFF
CDR3nt: TGTGCCAGCACGAGACAGGGATGGGACACTGAAGCTTTCTTT

d_gene: NA
v_gene: TRBV27
j_gene: TRBJ1-6
abundance: NA
CDR3aa: CASSLSRSYNSPLHF
CDR3nt: TGTGCCAGCAGTTTATCCAGGTCTTATAATTCACCCCTCCACTTT

d_gene: TRBD1
v_gene: TRBV6-4
j_gene: TRBJ2-1
abundance: NA
CDR3aa: CASSDTGQVVNEQFF
CDR3nt: TGTGCCAGCAGTGACACGGGACAGGTGGTAAATGAGCAGTTCTTC

d_gene: NA
v_gene: TRBV18
j_gene: TRBJ1-3
abundance: once
CDR3aa: CASSQKDRNSGNTIYF
CDR3nt: TGTGCCAGCTCCCAGAAGGACAGAAACTCTGGAAACACCATATATTTT

d_gene: TRBD1
v_gene: TRBV5-6
j_gene: TRBJ2-7
abundance: NA
CDR3aa: CASSFGTGAREQYF
CDR3nt: TGTGCCAGCAGCTTCGGGACAGGGGCTCGAGAGCAGTACTTC

d_gene: NA
v_gene: TRBV2
j_gene: TRBJ1-3
abundance: few
CDR3aa: CASSERQSRNTIYF
CDR3nt: TGTGCCAGCAGTGAGAGGCAGTCTCGAAACACCATATATTTT

d_gene: NA
v_gene: TRBV19
j_gene: TRBJ1-4
abundance: few
CDR3aa: CASREEKLFF
CDR3nt: TGTGCCAGTAGAGAGGAAAAACTGTTTTTT

d_gene: NA
v_gene: TRBV5-6
j_gene: TRBJ1-3
abundance: NA
CDR3aa: CASSLDGSSNTIYF
CDR3nt: TGTGCCAGCAGCTTGGATGGCAGTAGCAACACCATATATTTT

d_gene: TRBD2
v_gene: TRBV5-1
j_gene: TRBJ2-7
abundance: once
CDR3aa: CASSWASGRSGAYEQYF
CDR3nt: TGCGCCAGCAGCTGGGCTAGCGGGAGGTCGGGGGCCTACGAGCAGTACTTC

d_gene: TRBD1
v_gene: TRBV6-1
j_gene: TRBJ1-2
abundance: NA
CDR3aa: CASSGRRTGATNYGYTF
CDR3nt: TGTGCCAGCAGTGGCCGGAGGACAGGGGCCACAAACTATGGCTACACCTTC